This TCR beta chain was profiled in a study of PD-1 blockade in classical Hodgkin lymphoma. Notes on the study in general: In CD4+ cells, TCR diversity went up significantly by C4D1, but in CD8+ cells it did not. Similar baseline diversity was found in complete responders and newly diagnosed patients.

The protocol was immunoSEQ multiplex PCR, while the TCRdb copy is restricted to in-frame clones and leaves out a portion. Of roughly 31,000 clones listed, about 70% were seen once; the top ten hold around 4%. After autologous stem cell transplantation all patients relapsed, and prior brentuximab vedotin exposure differed between cohorts. This clone was counted only a few times. Its antigen is not known. Germline assignment: CDR1 MNHEY and CDR2 SVGAGI. Trimming left V 6 bases short and J 2 bases short, with 8 bases between. The CDR3 runs 13 residues. The rearrangement links TRBV6-5 to TRBJ1-5; D ambiguous. The TCR sequence derives from a human donor with classical Hodgkin lymphoma. The input for sequencing was peripheral blood mononuclear cells (PBMCs), taken before the second cycle of nivolumab. Here the CDR3 reads CASSRLGNQPQHF. The CDR3 region has the DNA TGTGCCAGCAGCCGCCTCGGCAATCAGCCCCAGCATTTT.